This T cell receptor beta chain was observed in a study of human T cells and chemical hapten exposure. The study's findings and limits: The number of TCRs above 1 in 1000 frequency did not change after DPC sensitization.

This CDR3 has 14 residues. Trimming stripped 6 bases from V and 6 bases from J, with 17 bases between. The germline V gene encodes CDR1 SGHAT and CDR2 FQDESV (reference sequence). This clonotype was counted a few times. Its matching antigen is unknown. Indicated time point: pre-sensitization, week 0. Regarding treatment: therapeutic diphenylcyclopropenone sensitization with weekly scalp DPC. The study used a library that attached unique molecular identifiers to individual cDNA molecules. TCRdb called the RACE reads again in MiXCR, with one record for every CDR3 protein. The sample includes roughly 250,000 distinct CDR3 sequences, about 8.6% of them seen just once.

The receptor's source is a woman aged 40 to 50 with alopecia areata. Some clones in this sample may be carry-over from other donors' samples. The rearrangement links TRBV11-1 to TRBJ1-1; maybe TRBD1 (5 bases). The sequencing used whole blood, collected in connection with sensitization to the hapten diphenylcyclopropenone (DPC). CDR3 sequence reads: CASSSREAPAEAFF. CDR3 DNA: TGTGCCAGCAGTTCCAGGGAGGCCCCTGCTGAAGCTTTCTTT.